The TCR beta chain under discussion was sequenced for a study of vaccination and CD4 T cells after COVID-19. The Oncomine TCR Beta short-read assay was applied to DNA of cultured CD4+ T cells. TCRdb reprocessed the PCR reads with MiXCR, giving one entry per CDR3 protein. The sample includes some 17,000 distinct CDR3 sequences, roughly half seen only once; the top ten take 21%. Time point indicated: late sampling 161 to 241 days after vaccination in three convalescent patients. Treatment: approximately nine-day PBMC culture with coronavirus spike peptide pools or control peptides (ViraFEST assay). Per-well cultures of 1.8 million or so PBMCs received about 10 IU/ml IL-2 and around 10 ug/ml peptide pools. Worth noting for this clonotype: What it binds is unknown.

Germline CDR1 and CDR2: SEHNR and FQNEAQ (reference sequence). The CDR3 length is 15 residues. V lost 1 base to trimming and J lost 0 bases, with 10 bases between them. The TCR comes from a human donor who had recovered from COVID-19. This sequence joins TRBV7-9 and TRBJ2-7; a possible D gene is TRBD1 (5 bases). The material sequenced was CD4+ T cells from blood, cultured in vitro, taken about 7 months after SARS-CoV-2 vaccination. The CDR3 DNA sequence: TGTGCCAGCAGCTTAGGTGGGGCCGCCTCCTACGAGCAGTACTTC. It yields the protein CASSLGGAASYEQYF.